This T cell receptor beta chain is from a study of siplizumab effects on memory and regulatory T cells. TCRdb keeps only in-frame clones here, not all; method: immunoSEQ multiplex PCR. Of 100,000 to 120,000 clones in the sample, over 85% were seen once. The receptor was derived from a human donor in good health. The source material was CD4+ T cells sorted from blood.

The CDR3 sequence is CASKFGQGSDTQYF. For the CDR3, the DNA is TGTGCCAGCAAATTTGGACAGGGGTCAGATACGCAGTATTTT. J is TRBJ2-3 and V is TRBV6-4; TRBD1 matches at 9 bases. J lost 4 bases, V lost 7 bases, and 6 bases had no gene match. CDR1 and CDR2 from the germline V gene are MRHNA and SNTAGT. This CDR3 comprises 14 residues.